The present TCR beta chain was sequenced within a study of shared clonotypes between healthy human individuals. CD45RO-negative, CCR7-positively selected cells formed the naive CD8 fraction, excluding terminally differentiated effector memory CD45RA+ cells. Points from the study as a whole: Blood alone was sampled, and tissue repertoires likely differ. Sorted-subset samples were not fully sequenced, rarefaction indicated.

This clone was picked up one time. What it recognizes is unknown. About 30,000 T cell genomes, or roughly 200 ng DNA, went into the sorted-subset replicate PCRs. Clones were sequenced by immunoSEQ multiplex PCR, and TCRdb holds only the in-frame ones, with some missing. The sample yields hundreds of thousands of clones, about 92% seen once. The V and J ends lost 2 bases and 8 bases respectively, with 22 bases between them. Germline V gene sequence: CDR1 SGHAT, CDR2 FQNNGV. The CDR3 consists of 17 residues. The TCR was taken from a man aged 25-45 years in good health. V gene TRBV11-2 combines with J gene TRBJ2-1; no firm D call. The sequenced material came from naive CD8+ T cells sorted from blood. The CDR3: CASSLLATKPVSYEQFF. The CDR3 DNA reads as TGTGCCAGCAGCTTACTCGCGACGAAACCGGTGTCCTATGAGCAGTTCTTC.